The 6 T cell receptor beta chains below all came from one sample that was sequenced in a study of spatial heterogeneity in lung cancer. Study-wide points: Mutation counts in tumors were tracked by counts of expanded intratumoral alpha and beta TCRs.

Their antigens remain unidentified. Time point defined: sample taken at primary tumor resection. TCRdb re-derived calls from the 5' RACE reads in MiXCR, one entry per CDR3 protein. Here the sample spans 3,700 or so distinct CDR3 sequences, approximately 26% being singletons. Sequences were derived from lung tumor tissue, sampled at surgery. The receptors stem from a male donor with early-stage non-small cell lung cancer.

This clonotype is classed as medium-sized (0.01 to 0.1%). This beta chain is an unintended read in a library built for alpha chains; its size means little. The genes are TRBV9 and TRBJ2-5; 12 bases are shared with TRBD1. The junction had 7 bases not matched to a gene; V was cut back by 2 bases and J by 5 bases. Per germline, CDR1 SGDLS and CDR2 YYNGEE. CDR3 length: 16 residues. The CDR3 sequence: CASSVSGTGGSETQYF. Here the CDR3 DNA reads TGTGCCAGCAGCGTTTCCGGGACAGGGGGCAGCGAGACCCAGTACTTC.

This clonotype has at least ten counts. This beta chain slipped into a library made for alpha chains as a stray read, so its size is not meaningful. The chain carries TRBV30 and TRBJ1-1; D ambiguous. The germline V gene encodes CDR1 GTSNPN and CDR2 SVGIG (reference sequence). The CDR3 has 15 residues. Trimming removed 4 bases from V and 1 base from J, with 16 bases in between. The CDR3, as DNA: TGTGCCTGGACCGGGCTGCACAGAAGGAACACTGAAGCTTTCTTT. Protein sequence: CAWTGLHRRNTEAFF.

This clonotype was seen ten or more times. The library was built for alpha chains, so this beta chain is an off-target read and its size means little. The chain employs TRBV6-1 and TRBJ1-5; D unclear. This CDR3 spans 14 amino acids. The V gene lost 4 bases and the J gene lost 5 bases, with 12 bases spanning the gap. Germline CDR1 is MNHNS and CDR2 is SASEGT. The CDR3 loop is CASSGDGKYQPQHF. CDR3 DNA: TGTGCCAGCAGTGGGGATGGAAAATATCAGCCCCAGCATTTT.

This clonotype was observed at least ten times. This beta chain turned up in a library designed for alpha chains; as an off-target read, its abundance says little. The chain couples TRBV18 to TRBJ1-3; the D is unclear. V lost 3 bases and J lost 0, with 15 bases in between. This CDR3 comprises 17 residues. Germline V gene sequence: CDR1 KGHSH, CDR2 LQKENI. The CDR3 here is CASSPLRLQDSGNTIYF. The CDR3 region has the DNA TGTGCCAGCTCACCGTTAAGATTGCAGGACTCTGGAAACACCATATATTTT.

By proportion, this clonotype is medium-sized (0.01 to 0.1%). This beta chain was picked up by a library intended for alpha chains and is off target, so its count carries little meaning. The chain links TRBV29-1 to TRBJ1-5, with D unresolved. The CDR3 spans 13 residues. Germline CDR1 is SQVTM and CDR2 is ANQGSEA. The germline V and J ends were trimmed by 7 bases and 3 bases, with 13 bases remaining between them. The CDR3 DNA sequence: TGCAGCGCCGGCGCGGGCCTCAATCAGCCCCAGCATTTT. Translation: CSAGAGLNQPQHF.

This clonotype was seen ten or more times. This beta chain is a stray sequence in a library constructed for alpha chains; its clone size is not meaningful. The rearrangement links TRBV11-2 to TRBJ2-3, with D uncertain. V lost 1 base to trimming and J lost 1 base, with 12 bases between them. CDR3 length: 16 residues. Germline CDR1 SGHAT, CDR2 FQNNGV. The CDR3 nucleotides are TGTGCCAGCAGCTTAGGTCCAGGAAGGGGCACAGATACGCAGTATTTT. It encodes CASSLGPGRGTDTQYF.